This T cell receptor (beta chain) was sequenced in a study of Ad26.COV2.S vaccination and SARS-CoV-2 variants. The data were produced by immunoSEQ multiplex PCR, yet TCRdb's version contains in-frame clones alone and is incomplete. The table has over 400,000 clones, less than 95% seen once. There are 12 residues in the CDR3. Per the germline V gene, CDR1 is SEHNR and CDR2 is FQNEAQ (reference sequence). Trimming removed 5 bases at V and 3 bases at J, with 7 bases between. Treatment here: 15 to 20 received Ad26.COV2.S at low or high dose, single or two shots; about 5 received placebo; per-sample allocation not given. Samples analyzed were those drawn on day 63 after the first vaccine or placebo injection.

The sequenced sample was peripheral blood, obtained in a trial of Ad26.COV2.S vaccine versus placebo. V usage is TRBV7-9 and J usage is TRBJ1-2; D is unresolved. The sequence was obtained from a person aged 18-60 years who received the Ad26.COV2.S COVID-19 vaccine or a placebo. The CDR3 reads CASSPPDYGYTF. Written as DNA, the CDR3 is TGTGCCAGCAGCCCTCCGGACTATGGCTACACCTTC.